This T cell receptor (beta chain) was recorded in a study of blood T cell repertoires in COVID-19. Clones were sequenced by immunoSEQ multiplex PCR, and TCRdb holds only the in-frame ones, with some missing. This table holds 65,000 to 90,000 clones, 87% found once. Losses at the gene ends were 2 bases for V and 15 bases for J; bases not matched to a gene: 6. Germline loops: CDR1 LNHDA, CDR2 SQIVND (reference sequence). The CDR3 is 12 residues long. This TCR derives from a woman between 50 and 59 years old with active or convalescent COVID-19. This rearrangement joins TRBV19 to TRBJ1-5; 8 bases map to TRBD1. The sample consisted of peripheral blood. CDR3 region: CASSIPGGSGHF. The CDR3 nucleotides are TGTGCCAGTAGTATACCAGGGGGCTCGGGGCATTTT.